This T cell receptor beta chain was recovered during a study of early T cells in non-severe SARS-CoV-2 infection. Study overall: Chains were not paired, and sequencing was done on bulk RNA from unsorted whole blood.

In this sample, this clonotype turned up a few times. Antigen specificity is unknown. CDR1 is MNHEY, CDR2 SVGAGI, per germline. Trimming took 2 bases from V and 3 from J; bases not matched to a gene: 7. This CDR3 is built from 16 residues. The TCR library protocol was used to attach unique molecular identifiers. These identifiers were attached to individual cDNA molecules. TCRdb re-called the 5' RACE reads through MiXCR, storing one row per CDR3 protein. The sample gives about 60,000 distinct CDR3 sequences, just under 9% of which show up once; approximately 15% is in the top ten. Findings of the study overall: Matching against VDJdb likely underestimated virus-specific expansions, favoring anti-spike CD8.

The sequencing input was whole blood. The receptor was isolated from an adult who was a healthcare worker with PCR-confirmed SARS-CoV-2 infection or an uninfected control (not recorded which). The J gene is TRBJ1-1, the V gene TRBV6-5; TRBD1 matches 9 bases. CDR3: CASSYKQGAGDTEAFF. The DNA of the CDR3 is TGTGCCAGCAGTTACAAACAGGGGGCTGGGGACACTGAAGCTTTCTTT.